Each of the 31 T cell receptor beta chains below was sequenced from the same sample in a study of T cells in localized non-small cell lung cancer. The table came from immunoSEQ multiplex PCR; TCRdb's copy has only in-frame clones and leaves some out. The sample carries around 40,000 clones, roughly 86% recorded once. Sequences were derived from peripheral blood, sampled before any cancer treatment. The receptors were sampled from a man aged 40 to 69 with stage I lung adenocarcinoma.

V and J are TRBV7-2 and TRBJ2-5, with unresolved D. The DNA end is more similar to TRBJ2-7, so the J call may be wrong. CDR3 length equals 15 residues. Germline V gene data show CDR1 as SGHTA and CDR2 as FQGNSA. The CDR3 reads CASSLDPIPSYEQYF. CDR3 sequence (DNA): TGTGCCAGCAGCCTAGACCCAATCCCCTCCTACGAGCAGTACTTC.

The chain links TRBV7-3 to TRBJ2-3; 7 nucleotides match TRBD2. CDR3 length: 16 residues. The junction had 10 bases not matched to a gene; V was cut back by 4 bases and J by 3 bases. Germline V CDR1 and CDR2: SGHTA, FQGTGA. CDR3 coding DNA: TGTGCCAGCAGCTACCAAGCGGGATCTAGGACAGATACGCAGTATTTT. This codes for CASSYQAGSRTDTQYF. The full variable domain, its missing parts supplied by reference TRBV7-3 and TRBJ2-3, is GAGVSQTPSNKVTEKGKYVELRCDPISGHTALYWYRQSLGQGPEFLIYFQGTGAADDSGLPNDRFFAVRPEGSVSTLKIQRTERGDSAVYLCASSYQAGSRTDTQYFGPGTRLTVL.

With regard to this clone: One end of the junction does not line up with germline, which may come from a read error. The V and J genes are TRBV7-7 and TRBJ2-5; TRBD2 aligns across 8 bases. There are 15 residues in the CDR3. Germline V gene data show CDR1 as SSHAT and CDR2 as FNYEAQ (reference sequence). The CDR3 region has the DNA TGTGCTAGCAGCTTAGGACTAGCAGAACAAGAGACCCAGTACTTC. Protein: CASSLGLAEQETQYF.

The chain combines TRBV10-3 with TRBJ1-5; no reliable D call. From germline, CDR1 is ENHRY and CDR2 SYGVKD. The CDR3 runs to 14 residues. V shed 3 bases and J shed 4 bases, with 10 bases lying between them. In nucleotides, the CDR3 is TGTGCCATCAGTGATGGCAGACTTAATCAGCCCCAGCATTTT. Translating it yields CAISDGRLNQPQHF.

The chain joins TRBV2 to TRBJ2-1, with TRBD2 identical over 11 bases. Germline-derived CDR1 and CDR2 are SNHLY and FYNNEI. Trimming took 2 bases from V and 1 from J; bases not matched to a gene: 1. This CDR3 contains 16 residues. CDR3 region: CASSERTSGSYNEQFF. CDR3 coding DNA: TGTGCCAGCAGTGAAAGGACTAGCGGGTCCTACAATGAGCAGTTCTTC.

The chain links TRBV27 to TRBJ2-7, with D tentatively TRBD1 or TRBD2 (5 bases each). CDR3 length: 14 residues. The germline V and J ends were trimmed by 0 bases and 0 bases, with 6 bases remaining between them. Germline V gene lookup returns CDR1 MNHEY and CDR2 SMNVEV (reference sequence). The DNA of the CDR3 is TGTGCCAGCAGTTTATCGGGGGACTCCTACGAGCAGTACTTC. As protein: CASSLSGDSYEQYF.

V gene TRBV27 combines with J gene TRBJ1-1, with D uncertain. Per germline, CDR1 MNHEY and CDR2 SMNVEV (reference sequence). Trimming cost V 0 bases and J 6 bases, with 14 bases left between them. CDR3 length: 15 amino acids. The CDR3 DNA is TGTGCCAGCAGTTTATCCCCTGACGGTTACGCTGAAGCTTTCTTT. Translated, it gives CASSLSPDGYAEAFF.

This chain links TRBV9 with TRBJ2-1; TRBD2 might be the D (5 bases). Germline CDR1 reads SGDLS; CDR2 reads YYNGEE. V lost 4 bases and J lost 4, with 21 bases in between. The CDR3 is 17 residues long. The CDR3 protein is CASSLGIVSGIYNEQFF. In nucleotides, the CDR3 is TGTGCCAGCAGCTTAGGTATAGTCAGCGGAATTTACAATGAGCAGTTCTTC.

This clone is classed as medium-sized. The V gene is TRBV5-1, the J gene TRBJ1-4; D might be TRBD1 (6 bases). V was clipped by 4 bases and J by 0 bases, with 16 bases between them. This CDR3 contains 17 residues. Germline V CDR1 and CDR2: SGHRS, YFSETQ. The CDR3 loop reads CASSRSVQGATNEKLFF. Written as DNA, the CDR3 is TGCGCCAGCAGCCGTTCCGTACAGGGAGCAACTAATGAAAAACTGTTTTTT. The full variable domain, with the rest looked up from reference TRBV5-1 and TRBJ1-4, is KAGVTQTPRYLIKTRGQQVTLSCSPISGHRSVSWYQQTPGQGLQFLFEYFSETQRNKGNFPGRFSGRQFSNSRSEMNVSTLELGDSALYLCASSRSVQGATNEKLFFGSGTQLSVL.

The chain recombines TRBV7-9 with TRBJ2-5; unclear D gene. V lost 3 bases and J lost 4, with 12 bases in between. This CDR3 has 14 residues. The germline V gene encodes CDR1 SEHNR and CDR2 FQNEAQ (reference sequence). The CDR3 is CASSFYVGPETQYF. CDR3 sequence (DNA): TGTGCCAGCAGCTTCTATGTGGGTCCAGAGACCCAGTACTTC.

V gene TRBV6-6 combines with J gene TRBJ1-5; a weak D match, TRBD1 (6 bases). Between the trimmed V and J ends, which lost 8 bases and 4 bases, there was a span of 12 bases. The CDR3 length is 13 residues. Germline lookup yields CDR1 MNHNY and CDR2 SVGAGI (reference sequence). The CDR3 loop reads CASGRGVNQPQHF. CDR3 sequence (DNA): TGTGCCAGCGGCAGGGGAGTAAATCAGCCCCAGCATTTT.

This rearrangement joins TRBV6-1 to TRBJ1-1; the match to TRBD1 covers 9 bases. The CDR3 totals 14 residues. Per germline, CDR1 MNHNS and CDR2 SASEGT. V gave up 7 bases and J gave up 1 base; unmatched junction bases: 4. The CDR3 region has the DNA TGTGCCAGCACCAAACAGGGGGCGAACACTGAAGCTTTCTTT. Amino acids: CASTKQGANTEAFF.

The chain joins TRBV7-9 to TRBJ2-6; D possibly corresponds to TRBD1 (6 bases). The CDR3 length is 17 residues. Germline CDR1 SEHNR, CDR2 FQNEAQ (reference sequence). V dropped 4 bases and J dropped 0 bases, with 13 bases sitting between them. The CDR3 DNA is TGTGCCAGCAGCTCAAGAACAGGGTCCTCTGGGGCCAACGTCCTGACTTTC. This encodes CASSSRTGSSGANVLTF. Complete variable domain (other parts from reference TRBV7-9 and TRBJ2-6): DTGVSQNPRHKITKRGQNVTFRCDPISEHNRLYWYRQTLGQGPEFLTYFQNEAQLEKSRLLSDRFSAERPKGSFSTLEIQRTEQGDSAMYLCASSSRTGSSGANVLTFGAGSRLTVL.

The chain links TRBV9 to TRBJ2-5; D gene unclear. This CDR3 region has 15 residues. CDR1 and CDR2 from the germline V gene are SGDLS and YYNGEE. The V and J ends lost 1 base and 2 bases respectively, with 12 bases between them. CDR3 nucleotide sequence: TGTGCCAGCAGCGTATCGGGTAGGGAACAAGAGACCCAGTACTTC. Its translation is CASSVSGREQETQYF.

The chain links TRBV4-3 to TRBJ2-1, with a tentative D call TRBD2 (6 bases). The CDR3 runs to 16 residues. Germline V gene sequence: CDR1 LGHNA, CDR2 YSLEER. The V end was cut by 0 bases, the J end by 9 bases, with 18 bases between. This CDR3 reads CASSQDWRAPSGEQFF. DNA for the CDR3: TGCGCCAGCAGCCAAGATTGGAGGGCCCCATCCGGTGAGCAGTTCTTC.

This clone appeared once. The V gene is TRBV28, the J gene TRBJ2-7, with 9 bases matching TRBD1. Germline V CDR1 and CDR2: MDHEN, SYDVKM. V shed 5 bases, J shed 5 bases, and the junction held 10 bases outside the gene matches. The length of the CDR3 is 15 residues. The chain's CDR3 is CASSPRLTGGNEQYF. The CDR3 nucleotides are TGTGCCAGCAGTCCCCGTCTGACAGGGGGGAACGAGCAGTACTTC.

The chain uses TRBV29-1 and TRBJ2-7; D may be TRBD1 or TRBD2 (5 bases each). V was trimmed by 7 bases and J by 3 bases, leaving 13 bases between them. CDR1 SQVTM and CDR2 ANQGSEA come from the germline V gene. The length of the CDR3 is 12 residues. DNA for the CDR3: TGCAGCGCCCTGAGGGGTGTCTACGAGCAGTACTTC. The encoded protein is CSALRGVYEQYF.

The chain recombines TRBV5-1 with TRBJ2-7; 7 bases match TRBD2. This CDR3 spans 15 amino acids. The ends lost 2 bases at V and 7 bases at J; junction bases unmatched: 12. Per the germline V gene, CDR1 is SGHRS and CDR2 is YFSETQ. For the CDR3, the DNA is TGCGCCAGCAGCTTCTCGGCGGGAGATACGGGAGAGCAGTACTTC. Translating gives CASSFSAGDTGEQYF.

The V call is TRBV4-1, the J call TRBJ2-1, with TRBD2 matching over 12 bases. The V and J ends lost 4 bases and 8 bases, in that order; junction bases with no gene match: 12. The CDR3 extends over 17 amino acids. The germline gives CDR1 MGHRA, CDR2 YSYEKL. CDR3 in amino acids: CASSLTLTSGGWDEQFF. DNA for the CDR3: TGCGCCAGCAGCCTGACCCTAACTAGCGGGGGGTGGGATGAGCAGTTCTTC.

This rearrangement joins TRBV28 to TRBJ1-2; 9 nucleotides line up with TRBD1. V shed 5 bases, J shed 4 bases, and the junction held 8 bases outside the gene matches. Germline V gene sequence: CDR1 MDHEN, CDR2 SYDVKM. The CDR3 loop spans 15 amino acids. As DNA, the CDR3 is TGTGCCAGCAGTCAAGGACAGGGGCGATCCTATGGCTACACCTTC. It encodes CASSQGQGRSYGYTF.

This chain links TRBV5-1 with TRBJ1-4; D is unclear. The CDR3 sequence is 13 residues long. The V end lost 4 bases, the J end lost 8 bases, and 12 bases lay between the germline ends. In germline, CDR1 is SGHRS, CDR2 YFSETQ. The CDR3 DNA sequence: TGCGCCAGCAGCAATCCGGACGGCGAAAAACTGTTTTTT. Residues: CASSNPDGEKLFF.

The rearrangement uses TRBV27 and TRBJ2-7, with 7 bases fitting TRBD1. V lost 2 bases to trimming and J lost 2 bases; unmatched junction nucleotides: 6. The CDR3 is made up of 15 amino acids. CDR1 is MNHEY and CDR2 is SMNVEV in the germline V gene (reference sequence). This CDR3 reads CASSLRQGKPYEQYF. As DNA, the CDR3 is TGTGCCAGCAGTTTACGACAGGGAAAGCCCTACGAGCAGTACTTC.

As DNA, the CDR3 is TGCGCCAGCAGCCAAGCTACTAGCGGGAGGCGGAATGAGCAGTTCTTC. As protein: CASSQATSGRRNEQFF. The chain employs TRBV4-3 and TRBJ2-1, with 12 nucleotides matching TRBD2. The length of the CDR3 is 16 residues. The germline V gene encodes CDR1 LGHNA and CDR2 YSLEER. The V and J ends lost 1 base and 7 bases, in that order; junction bases with no gene match: 5.

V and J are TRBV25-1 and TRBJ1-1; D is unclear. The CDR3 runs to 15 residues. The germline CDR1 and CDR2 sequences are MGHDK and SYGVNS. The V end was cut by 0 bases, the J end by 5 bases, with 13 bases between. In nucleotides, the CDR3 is TGTGCCAGCAGTGAATACCCCTTGGGCGGGACTGAAGCTTTCTTT. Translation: CASSEYPLGGTEAFF.

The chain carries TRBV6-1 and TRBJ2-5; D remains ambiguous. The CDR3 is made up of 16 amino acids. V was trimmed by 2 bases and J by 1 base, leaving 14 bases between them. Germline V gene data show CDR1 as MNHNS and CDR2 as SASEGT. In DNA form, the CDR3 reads TGTGCCAGCAGTGAAAATTTCGGGCAAAGCCAAGAGACCCAGTACTTC. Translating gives CASSENFGQSQETQYF.

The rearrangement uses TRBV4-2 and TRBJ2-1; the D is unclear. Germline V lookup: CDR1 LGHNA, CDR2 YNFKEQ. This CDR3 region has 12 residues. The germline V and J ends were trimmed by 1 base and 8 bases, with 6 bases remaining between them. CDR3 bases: TGTGCCAGCAGCCAAGCGTCAGATGAGCAGTTCTTC. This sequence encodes CASSQASDEQFF.

In DNA form, the CDR3 reads TGTGCCATACAGTGGGGGCCCCAGCATTTT. It encodes CAIQWGPQHF. The rearrangement uses TRBV9 and TRBJ1-5; D unclear. From germline, CDR1 is SGDLS and CDR2 YYNGEE. Trimming left V 9 bases short and J 9 bases short, with 10 bases between. The CDR3 consists of 10 residues.

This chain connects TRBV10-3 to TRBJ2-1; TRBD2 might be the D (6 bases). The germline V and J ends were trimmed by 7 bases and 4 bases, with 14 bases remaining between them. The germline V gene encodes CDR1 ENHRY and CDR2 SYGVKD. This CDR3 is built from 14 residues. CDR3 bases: TGTGCCATCAAGCCGGAAGGAGGGTACAATGAGCAGTTCTTC. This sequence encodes CAIKPEGGYNEQFF.

CDR3 bases: TGCGCCAGCAGCTTCTACCCCGGGACAGGGGGACTGTTTTTT. Protein: CASSFYPGTGGLFF. V usage is TRBV5-1 and J usage is TRBJ1-4, with 11 bases fitting TRBD1. Germline CDR1 reads SGHRS; CDR2 reads YFSETQ. This CDR3 comprises 14 residues. The V segment lost 2 bases and the J segment 13 bases; nucleotides outside the gene matches: 7.

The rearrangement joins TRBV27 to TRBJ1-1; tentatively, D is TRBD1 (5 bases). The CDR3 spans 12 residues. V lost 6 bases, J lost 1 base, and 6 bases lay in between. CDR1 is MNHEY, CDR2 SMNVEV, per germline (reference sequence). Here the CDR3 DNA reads TGTGCCAGCAGAACAGGGAACACTGAAGCTTTCTTT. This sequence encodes CASRTGNTEAFF.

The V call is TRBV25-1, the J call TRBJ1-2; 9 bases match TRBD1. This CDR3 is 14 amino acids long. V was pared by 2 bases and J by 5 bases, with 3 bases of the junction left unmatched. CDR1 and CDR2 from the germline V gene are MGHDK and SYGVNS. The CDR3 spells CASSEPGQGYGYTF. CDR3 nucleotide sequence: TGTGCCAGCAGTGAACCGGGACAGGGATATGGCTACACCTTC.